This passage covers 29 T cell receptor beta chains from one sample sequenced in a study of T-cell reconstitution after alpha-beta-depleted transplantation in children (dated by TCRdb to between 2015 and 2016). Receptors were amplified or captured by PCR. The instrument given in TCRdb is Illumina HiSeq 2500. TCR library preparation used molecular barcoding, with unique molecular identifiers applied to normalize quantification of the TCRbeta repertoire. Using fastp trimming at Q25 and MiXCR clonotype assembly, TCRdb reanalyzed the public sequencing data and kept in-frame beta chains. One record per CDR3 amino acid sequence lists the most common genes and DNA. This sample gives about 600,000 distinct CDR3 sequences in total; 8% to 11% of them show up just once. The ten top clones hold roughly 4% of the sample. This specimen consisted of PBMCs from the stem cell graft donor, obtained from the stem cell graft. Receptor source: a human donor who donated a stem cell graft to a child with acute myeloid leukemia.

This clonotype was seen ten or more times. The gene calls are TRBV20-1 and TRBJ2-7; D uncertain. V was trimmed by 0 bases and J by 0 bases, leaving 3 bases between them. The CDR3 covers 12 residues. The germline CDR1 and CDR2 sequences are DFQATT and SNEGSKA (reference sequence). CDR3 residues: CSARDNSYEQYF. In DNA form, the CDR3 reads TGCAGTGCTAGAGATAACTCCTACGAGCAGTACTTC.

In its sample, this clonotype was seen many times. This chain connects TRBV20-1 to TRBJ2-5, with D possibly being TRBD1 or TRBD2 (5 bases each). CDR3 length: 12 residues. V was pared by 6 bases and J by 4 bases, with 12 bases between. The germline V gene has CDR1 DFQATT and CDR2 SNEGSKA (reference sequence). Here the CDR3 reads CSAHRDGETQYF. The CDR3, as DNA: TGCAGTGCCCACCGGGACGGAGAGACCCAGTACTTC.

Only a few counts were recorded for this clonotype. CDR3: CASSEASGISTDTQYF. The CDR3 DNA reads as TGTGCCAGCAGTGAAGCTAGCGGGATCAGCACAGATACGCAGTATTTT. The chain combines TRBV2 with TRBJ2-3; 8 bases are a match to TRBD2. The V gene end was trimmed by 0 bases and the J gene end by 0 bases; junction bases not matched to a gene: 2. The CDR3 has 16 residues. Germline lookup yields CDR1 SNHLY and CDR2 FYNNEI.

In its sample, this clonotype was seen many times. This chain joins TRBV7-9 and TRBJ2-2; possibly TRBD1 for D (5 bases). Germline assignment: CDR1 SEHNR and CDR2 FQNEAQ (reference sequence). This CDR3 has 15 amino acids. The ends were cut back, 0 bases at V and 0 bases at J, with 5 bases in the middle. The CDR3 region has the DNA TGTGCCAGCAGCTTAGCGGGGCCGAACACCGGGGAGCTGTTTTTT. Encoded protein: CASSLAGPNTGELFF.

The chain combines TRBV11-1 with TRBJ2-1; 10 nucleotides agree with TRBD1. The CDR3 sequence is 16 residues long. The V and J ends lost 5 bases and 0 bases, in that order; junction bases with no gene match: 4. CDR1 and CDR2 (germline): SGHAT, FQDESV (reference sequence). The CDR3 region is CASSHDRGLSYNEQFF. The CDR3 bases are TGTGCCAGCAGCCACGACAGGGGGCTCTCCTACAATGAGCAGTTCTTC.

The V call is TRBV12-5, the J call TRBJ2-3, with TRBD2 matching over 11 bases. Trimming at V came to 3 bases and at J to 5 bases, leaving 4 bases not matched to a gene. This CDR3 comprises 15 residues. Germline CDR1 LGHNT, CDR2 FRNRAP. CDR3 residues: CASGFSGTSGDTQYF. The CDR3 bases are TGTGCTAGTGGTTTCTCCGGGACTAGCGGAGATACGCAGTATTTT.

In this sample, this clonotype turned up a few times. The genes are TRBV29-1 and TRBJ2-1, with a weak D call TRBD1 (5 bases). Germline V gene sequence: CDR1 SQVTM, CDR2 ANQGSEA. This CDR3 has 15 residues. V was clipped by 1 base and J by 4 bases, with 14 bases between them. The CDR3 DNA sequence: TGCAGCGTTGAAGGAGTGGAGACAGAGTACAATGAGCAGTTCTTC. It specifies CSVEGVETEYNEQFF.

The chain recombines TRBV6-1 with TRBJ2-7; TRBD1 agrees at 11 bases. Germline CDR1 and CDR2: MNHNS and SASEGT. V gave up 5 bases and J gave up 5 bases; unmatched junction bases: 8. The CDR3 spans 15 residues. DNA of the CDR3: TGTGCCAGCAGTCTCTATGGACAGGGGGCTCACGAGCAGTACTTC. This encodes CASSLYGQGAHEQYF.

The table lists this clonotype with a few counts. The chain combines TRBV6-1 with TRBJ2-7, with a weak D call TRBD1 (5 bases). The V end lost 2 bases, the J end lost 3 bases, and 8 bases lay between the germline ends. The CDR3 is made up of 13 amino acids. Germline values: CDR1 MNHNS, CDR2 SASEGT. Written as DNA, the CDR3 is TGTGCCAGCAGTGAACAGGGTCTCTACGAGCAGTACTTC. It is translated as CASSEQGLYEQYF.

The chain recombines TRBV29-1 with TRBJ2-5; D is possibly TRBD1 (5 bases). Germline V lookup: CDR1 SQVTM, CDR2 ANQGSEA. The length of the CDR3 is 11 residues. The germline V and J ends were trimmed by 6 bases and 2 bases, with 7 bases remaining between them. The CDR3 loop reads CSVHRQETQYF. Written as DNA, the CDR3 is TGCAGCGTCCACAGGCAAGAGACCCAGTACTTC.

The table lists this clonotype with many counts. The chain uses TRBV29-1 and TRBJ2-1; 9 positions match TRBD2. The CDR3 has 12 amino acids. The V gene's germline CDR1 is SQVTM and CDR2 ANQGSEA. V dropped 7 bases and J dropped 5; count of bases not matched to a gene: 3. As DNA, the CDR3 is TGCAGCGAGTCTAGCGGGGACAATGAGCAGTTCTTC. This gives the protein CSESSGDNEQFF.

This clonotype was seen ten or more times. The V and J genes are TRBV12-3 or TRBV12-4 and TRBJ1-6, with D unclear. Trimming took off 3 bases at V and 2 bases at J, with 8 bases between the two ends. The CDR3 runs to 15 residues. In DNA form, the CDR3 reads TGTGCCAGCAGTTTTACGGGAACCTATAATTCACCCCTCCACTTT. This encodes CASSFTGTYNSPLHF.

This clonotype was counted at least ten times. The rearrangement joins TRBV6-5 to TRBJ2-7; 9 bases fit TRBD2. The germline V gene has CDR1 MNHEY and CDR2 SVGAGI. The CDR3 spans 15 residues. Unmatched junction bases numbered 8, after V lost 5 bases and J lost 3 bases. The CDR3 bases are TGTGCCAGCAGTCCCTATAGCGGGAGTAGCTACGAGCAGTACTTC. Residues: CASSPYSGSSYEQYF.

This clonotype was recorded at least ten times. V is TRBV20-1 and J is TRBJ2-3; 11 bases map to TRBD2. From germline, CDR1 is DFQATT and CDR2 SNEGSKA (reference sequence). V dropped 4 bases and J dropped 0; count of bases not matched to a gene: 6. The CDR3 extends over 16 amino acids. Here the CDR3 reads CSAIPRTSGSTDTQYF. Written as DNA, the CDR3 is TGCAGTGCTATACCCCGGACTAGCGGGAGCACAGATACGCAGTATTTT.

This clonotype was detected ten times or more. The chain recombines TRBV6-5 with TRBJ1-2; D gene ambiguous. CDR3 length: 12 residues. CDR1 is MNHEY, CDR2 SVGAGI, per germline. V was shortened by 0 bases and J by 8 bases, with 7 bases between the two germline ends. This CDR3 is CASSYSMGGYTF. The CDR3 DNA follows: TGTGCCAGCAGTTACTCGATGGGCGGCTACACCTTC.

In its sample, this clonotype was seen a few times. The J gene is TRBJ2-7, the V gene TRBV12-3 or TRBV12-4; 9 positions agree with TRBD1. The junction had 3 bases not matched to a gene; V was cut back by 7 bases and J by 5 bases. The CDR3 totals 12 residues. The CDR3 loop is CASIRTGDEQYF. In DNA form, the CDR3 reads TGTGCCAGCATCCGGACAGGGGACGAGCAGTACTTC.

The rearrangement links TRBV4-3 to TRBJ2-3; no definite D call. Germline loops: CDR1 LGHNA, CDR2 YSLEER. V lost 9 bases and J 1 base, leaving 8 bases between the germline ends. The CDR3 is made up of 12 amino acids. The CDR3 spells CASFICTDTQYF. As DNA, the CDR3 is TGCGCCAGTTTCATATGCACAGATACGCAGTATTTT.

The chain joins TRBV20-1 to TRBJ2-7; D remains ambiguous. V lost 2 bases, J lost 3 bases, and 8 bases lay in between. The CDR3 length is 12 residues. Germline CDR1 and CDR2: DFQATT and SNEGSKA (reference sequence). This chain's CDR3 is CSARPASYEQYF. The CDR3 nucleotides read TGCAGTGCTAGACCCGCTAGCTACGAGCAGTACTTC.

Many counts were recorded for this clonotype. The chain couples TRBV5-1 to TRBJ2-7; 11 bases match TRBD1. The germline gives CDR1 SGHRS, CDR2 YFSETQ. The CDR3 has 14 amino acids. The V and J ends lost 2 bases and 11 bases, in that order; junction bases with no gene match: 9. The DNA of the CDR3 is TGCGCCAGCAGCTTCCTGAAGCCGGGACAGGGGGAGTACTTC. Its translation: CASSFLKPGQGEYF.

This clonotype occurred many times. The chain recombines TRBV4-1 with TRBJ2-7; 7 bases fit TRBD2. The CDR3 is made up of 15 amino acids. Trimming took 1 base from V and 2 from J; bases not matched to a gene: 5. Germline values: CDR1 MGHRA, CDR2 YSYEKL. CDR3 amino acids: CASSQGLALTYEQYF. Here the CDR3 DNA reads TGCGCCAGCAGCCAAGGACTAGCCCTCACCTACGAGCAGTACTTC.

This clonotype has only a few counts. The V and J genes are TRBV20-1 and TRBJ2-5; TRBD1 aligns across 8 bases. Trimming removed 4 bases from V and 2 bases from J; junction bases left unmatched: 12. The germline CDR1 and CDR2 sequences are DFQATT and SNEGSKA (reference sequence). The CDR3 has 16 residues. CDR3: CSATPGGGRGQETQYF. The CDR3 bases are TGCAGTGCTACCCCAGGGGGCGGTAGGGGGCAAGAGACCCAGTACTTC.

This clonotype turned up a few times. V and J are TRBV20-1 and TRBJ2-7; 13 nucleotides line up with TRBD2. Germline CDR1 is DFQATT and CDR2 is SNEGSKA (reference sequence). V lost 4 bases, J lost 6 bases, and 6 bases stayed unmatched. CDR3 length equals 14 residues. CDR3 bases: TGCAGTGCTACACTAGCGGGAGGGCCGGGCGAGCAGTACTTC. Translating gives CSATLAGGPGEQYF.

This chain uses TRBV7-9 with TRBJ2-1; 11 bases are a match to TRBD2. Germline-derived CDR1 and CDR2 are SEHNR and FQNEAQ (reference sequence). Trimming took 6 bases from V and 8 from J; bases not matched to a gene: 12. This CDR3 comprises 16 residues. This chain's CDR3 is CASSSLTSGRGHEQFF. The CDR3 DNA reads as TGTGCCAGCAGTTCCCTTACTAGCGGGAGAGGGCATGAGCAGTTCTTC.

J is TRBJ2-7 and V is TRBV7-2; 11 bases fit TRBD1. CDR3 length: 16 residues. V was clipped by 2 bases and J by 1 base; unmatched bases: 4. Germline CDR1 and CDR2: SGHTA and FQGNSA. CDR3: CASSLIGTGGSYEQYF. CDR3 in DNA: TGTGCCAGCAGCTTAATAGGGACAGGGGGTTCCTACGAGCAGTACTTC.

In its sample, this clonotype was seen a few times. CDR3: CSASSGTSGYNEQFF. DNA of the CDR3: TGCAGTGCTAGTTCCGGGACTAGCGGCTACAATGAGCAGTTCTTC. The gene calls are TRBV20-1 and TRBJ2-1, with 11 bases identical to TRBD2. This CDR3 comprises 15 residues. Germline V gives CDR1 DFQATT, CDR2 SNEGSKA (reference sequence). V lost 3 bases and J lost 3; bases outside the gene matches: 4.

Ten or more counts support this clonotype. V is TRBV6-1 and J is TRBJ2-1, with 9 bases that match TRBD2. The germline V gene has CDR1 MNHNS and CDR2 SASEGT. The junction had 9 bases not matched to a gene; V was cut back by 10 bases and J by 8 bases. This CDR3 is built from 13 residues. The CDR3 sequence: CATLAGGWDEQFF. As DNA, the CDR3 is TGTGCCACCTTGGCGGGAGGGTGGGATGAGCAGTTCTTC.

V usage is TRBV7-2 and J usage is TRBJ2-1; 7 bases align to TRBD2. Germline CDR1 reads SGHTA; CDR2 reads FQGNSA. V lost 7 bases, J lost 0 bases, and 9 bases stayed unmatched. This CDR3 contains 16 residues. CDR3 loop: CASTPGASGSYNEQFF. As DNA, the CDR3 is TGTGCCAGCACCCCGGGAGCTAGCGGCTCCTACAATGAGCAGTTCTTC. Variable domain in full (rest from reference TRBV7-2 and TRBJ2-1): GAGVSQSPSNKVTEKGKDVELRCDPISGHTALYWYRQSLGQGLEFLIYFQGNSAPDKSGLPSDRFSAERTGGSVSTLTIQRTQQEDSAVYLCASTPGASGSYNEQFFGPGTRLTVL.

This rearrangement joins TRBV20-1 to TRBJ2-7; D not certain. The CDR3 length is 15 residues. Deletions cut 0 bases from V and 1 base from J, with 13 bases between. Germline V CDR1 and CDR2: DFQATT, SNEGSKA (reference sequence). The CDR3 nucleotides read TGCAGTGCTAGAGATCTGGAGCGATCGTCCTACGAGCAGTACTTC. It yields the protein CSARDLERSSYEQYF.

The chain links TRBV3-1 to TRBJ2-2; D is possibly TRBD1 (6 bases). The length of the CDR3 is 16 residues. Trimming shortened V by 3 bases and J by 0 bases, and 11 bases separated the two germline ends. From germline, CDR1 is LGHDT and CDR2 YNNKEL (reference sequence). For the CDR3, the DNA is TGTGCCAGCAGCCACCCAAGGGGGTCGAACACCGGGGAGCTGTTTTTT. The encoded protein is CASSHPRGSNTGELFF.